This T cell receptor (beta chain) originates from a study of neurological immune-mediated disorders. Findings and limits, study-wide: A possible signature was seen in one related-CDR3 cluster, into which phylogenetic grouping placed the repertoires of 18 of 34 multiple sclerosis patients.

The table lists this clonotype with many counts. The target antigen is unknown. Trimming took 0 bases from V and 4 from J, leaving 3 bases between them. The germline CDR1 and CDR2 sequences are LGHNA and YSLEER. The CDR3 runs 13 residues. TCRdb reprocessed the 5' RACE reads via MiXCR and lists one record per CDR3 protein. Of 95,000 or so distinct CDR3 sequences listed, 3.5% to 4% are singletons. The sequence derives from a woman aged 18-29 years with multiple sclerosis. Sequencing used PBMCs. The chain is built from TRBV4-3 and TRBJ2-2; D not resolved. CDR3 coding DNA: TGCGCCAGCAGCCAAGATCCCACCGGGGAGCTGTTTTTT. Its protein is CASSQDPTGELFF.